This T cell receptor beta chain appears in the sequencing data of a study of T cell responses to AZD1222 COVID-19 vaccine. Produced via immunoSEQ multiplex PCR; TCRdb's table is partial and in-frame only. The sample lists roughly 140,000 clones, less than 95% occurring once. Study outcomes and limitations: Only 5 or 6 individuals given AZD1222 were seropositive at baseline. Receipt of two AZD1222 doses was followed by a rise in Spike-specific TCR breadth and depth.

Germline assignment: CDR1 MGHDK and CDR2 SYGVNS. This CDR3 region has 14 residues. V lost 6 bases to trimming and J lost 9 bases; unmatched junction nucleotides: 6. In the case of this clone: Its antigen is undetermined.

The sequencing used peripheral blood, collected on day 0 of AZD1222 vaccination. This chain links TRBV25-1 with TRBJ1-6; TRBD1 aligns across 9 bases. This receptor was taken from an adult in good health. CDR3 sequence (DNA): TGTGCCAGCAGCCAGACAGGGGGAAGTTCACCCCTCCACTTT. Amino acids: CASSQTGGSSPLHF.